One and the same sample provided the 27 T cell receptor beta chains below, sequenced in a study of siplizumab effects on memory and regulatory T cells. Data came from immunoSEQ multiplex PCR; TCRdb stores just in-frame clones and leaves some out. Of approximately 60,000 clones listed, 96% are singletons. The specimen sequenced was naive CD8+ T cells sorted from blood. These receptor sequences come from a human donor in good health.

A few counts support this clone. The rearrangement uses TRBV6-4 and TRBJ1-1; D is undetermined. Germline CDR1 MRHNA, CDR2 SNTAGT. Trimming took 0 bases from V and 6 from J, leaving 8 bases between them. This CDR3 spans 13 amino acids. CDR3 loop: CASSDSPGAEAFF. Written as DNA, the CDR3 is TGTGCCAGCAGTGACTCCCCTGGAGCTGAAGCTTTCTTT.

V is TRBV27 and J is TRBJ1-3; no clear D. Germline CDR1 and CDR2: MNHEY and SMNVEV (reference sequence). The CDR3 totals 16 residues. V gave up 0 bases and J gave up 0 bases, with 9 bases separating them. The CDR3 reads CASSLSAGSSGNTIYF. In DNA, the CDR3 is TGTGCCAGCAGTTTATCCGCGGGAAGCTCTGGAAACACCATATATTTT.

The chain employs TRBV7-2 and TRBJ1-1; D might be TRBD1 (6 bases). Germline assignment: CDR1 SGHTA and CDR2 FQGNSA. V was cut by 3 bases and J by 0 bases, with 20 bases left in between. The CDR3 extends over 18 amino acids. CDR3 protein: CASSLHLQGSVVNTEAFF. CDR3 in DNA: TGTGCCAGCAGCTTGCATCTACAGGGAAGCGTAGTGAACACTGAAGCTTTCTTT.

On this clone: A junction boundary mismatches the germline segment, possibly from a read error. Within the sample, other DNA sequences also encode this same CDR3. This chain joins TRBV10-3 and TRBJ1-1; D might be TRBD1 (5 bases). Germline V lookup: CDR1 ENHRY, CDR2 SYGVKD. The CDR3 runs to 12 residues. The CDR3 region is CAITQGGELAFF. The CDR3 nucleotides are TGTGCTATCACCCAGGGCGGGGAGTTGGCTTTCTTT.

The chain is built from TRBV7-9 and TRBJ2-3; 7 bases line up with TRBD2. Germline V lookup: CDR1 SEHNR, CDR2 FQNEAQ (reference sequence). V lost 3 bases and J lost 0; bases outside the gene matches: 6. The CDR3 is made up of 16 amino acids. CDR3 amino acids: CASSLIVGGSTDTQYF. The CDR3 nucleotides are TGTGCCAGCAGCTTGATCGTGGGGGGGAGCACAGATACGCAGTATTTT.

The rearrangement joins TRBV6-5 to TRBJ1-1; D is uncertain. The CDR3 has 14 residues. Between the trimmed V and J ends, which lost 5 bases and 1 base, there was a span of 11 bases. In germline, CDR1 is MNHEY, CDR2 SVGAGI. The CDR3 nucleotides read TGTGCCAGCAGTCTCGATCGGGGGAACACTGAAGCTTTCTTT. Residues: CASSLDRGNTEAFF.

The DNA for the CDR3 is TGTGCCAGCAGTTATAAGAGAGGAGAGCGGAACTATGGCTACACCTTC. Its protein is CASSYKRGERNYGYTF. The chain uses TRBV6-5 and TRBJ1-2; no clear D. This CDR3 region has 16 residues. V was trimmed by 3 bases and J by 2 bases, leaving 16 bases between them. The germline CDR1 and CDR2 sequences are MNHEY and SVGAGI.

The chain couples TRBV15 to TRBJ1-5, with D unresolved. CDR1 and CDR2 (germline): LNHNV, YYDKDF (reference sequence). Between the trimmed V and J ends, which lost 1 base and 5 bases, there was a span of 9 bases. The CDR3 covers 14 residues. The CDR3 DNA reads as TGTGCCACCAGCAGAGCAGGAACCTATCAGCCCCAGCATTTT. This sequence encodes CATSRAGTYQPQHF.

CDR3 bases: TGTGCCAGCAGCACACCGGGACTAGCGGCCACCGGGGAGCTGTTTTTT. It translates to CASSTPGLAATGELFF. The chain employs TRBV5-6 and TRBJ2-2; 11 nucleotides line up with TRBD2. The CDR3 has 16 residues. Trimming took 4 bases from V and 4 from J; bases not matched to a gene: 6. CDR1 and CDR2 (germline): SGHDT, YYEEEE.

The V call is TRBV29-1, the J call TRBJ1-1; D is unclear. Germline V gene sequence: CDR1 SQVTM, CDR2 ANQGSEA. The CDR3 loop spans 13 amino acids. V lost 0 bases and J 0 bases, leaving 5 bases between the germline ends. CDR3 in amino acids: CSVEEGLNTEAFF. The CDR3 DNA sequence: TGCAGCGTTGAAGAAGGTCTGAACACTGAAGCTTTCTTT.

The genes are TRBV7-9 and TRBJ2-1; no definite D call. V was cut by 8 bases and J by 0 bases, with 14 bases left in between. The germline CDR1 and CDR2 sequences are SEHNR and FQNEAQ (reference sequence). The CDR3 is made up of 15 amino acids. The CDR3 loop reads CASVPGASSYNEQFF. The CDR3 region has the DNA TGTGCCAGCGTACCGGGCGCTAGCTCCTACAATGAGCAGTTCTTC.

The chain joins TRBV4-1 to TRBJ2-2; TRBD2 matches at 7 bases. The germline gives CDR1 MGHRA, CDR2 YSYEKL. V was clipped by 4 bases and J by 6 bases; unmatched bases: 8. The CDR3 contains 15 residues. The CDR3 spells CASSPGTGGAGELFF. DNA for the CDR3: TGCGCCAGCAGCCCCGGGACGGGGGGAGCCGGGGAGCTGTTTTTT.

The rearrangement links TRBV7-9 to TRBJ2-5, with TRBD2 matching over 13 bases. The CDR3 runs to 17 residues. In germline, CDR1 is SEHNR, CDR2 FQNEAQ (reference sequence). With V trimmed by 6 bases and J by 5 bases, 12 bases remained unmatched. This CDR3 is CASSPPGLAGLGETQYF. CDR3 in DNA: TGTGCCAGCAGTCCCCCGGGACTAGCGGGGCTGGGGGAGACCCAGTACTTC.

The J gene is TRBJ2-1, the V gene TRBV5-5; D possibly uses TRBD1 or TRBD2 (5 bases each). This CDR3 is 14 amino acids long. In germline, CDR1 is SGHKS, CDR2 YYEKEE (reference sequence). Trimming took off 7 bases at V and 2 bases at J, with 13 bases between the two ends. The CDR3 region has the DNA TGTGCCAGCGGGGACGGATTCACCTACAATGAGCAGTTCTTC. It encodes CASGDGFTYNEQFF.

The chain employs TRBV11-2 and TRBJ2-1; D is perhaps TRBD1 or TRBD2 (5 bases each). V was cut by 5 bases and J by 7 bases, with 12 bases left in between. The germline V gene has CDR1 SGHAT and CDR2 FQNNGV. This CDR3 comprises 13 residues. The CDR3 loop is CASSPGPWNEQFF. CDR3 bases: TGTGCCAGCAGCCCGGGGCCTTGGAATGAGCAGTTCTTC.

This chain links TRBV7-9 with TRBJ1-5, with D perhaps TRBD1 (6 bases). The germline gives CDR1 SEHNR, CDR2 FQNEAQ (reference sequence). The CDR3 totals 13 residues. V was cut by 2 bases and J by 9 bases, with 11 bases left in between. The CDR3: CASSLIQGMPQHF. The CDR3 DNA is TGTGCCAGCAGCTTAATTCAGGGGATGCCCCAGCATTTT.

The chain combines TRBV21-1 with TRBJ2-6; the table assigns TRBD1, which was not confirmed against the DNA. TRBV21-1 is shown as a pseudogene. The CDR3 totals 18 residues. In nucleotides, the CDR3 is TGTGCCAGCAGCATGACCAGGACAGGCCGCTCTGGGGCCAACGTCCTGACTTTC. It yields the protein CASSMTRTGRSGANVLTF.

V usage is TRBV2 and J usage is TRBJ2-4; 7 bases map to TRBD2. Germline loops: CDR1 SNHLY, CDR2 FYNNEI. The CDR3 has 14 residues. Trimming removed 6 bases from V and 8 bases from J; junction bases left unmatched: 10. The DNA for the CDR3 is TGTGCCAGCAGCGAAAGCGGGGCTGTTGACATTCAGTACTTC. It codes for CASSESGAVDIQYF.

The J gene is TRBJ1-5, the V gene TRBV27; tentatively, D is TRBD1 (5 bases). Germline CDR1 and CDR2: MNHEY and SMNVEV (reference sequence). There are 10 residues in the CDR3. Deletions cut 8 bases from V and 11 bases from J, with 10 bases between. The DNA of the CDR3 is TGTGCCAGCGGGACCGGGTCCCAGCATTTT. It encodes CASGTGSQHF.

This chain connects TRBV15 to TRBJ2-1; no firm D call. V was shortened by 1 base and J by 7 bases, with 8 bases between the two germline ends. Looked up from germline, CDR1 is LNHNV and CDR2 is YYDKDF (reference sequence). CDR3 length: 13 residues. CDR3 loop: CATSRVGGNEQFF. The CDR3, as DNA: TGTGCCACCAGCAGAGTGGGTGGAAATGAGCAGTTCTTC. Using reference TRBV15 and TRBJ2-1 for the parts outside the CDR3, the full variable domain is DAMVIQNPRYQVTQFGKPVTLSCSQTLNHNVMYWYQQKSSQAPKLLFHYYDKDFNNEADTPDNFQSRRPNTSFCFLDIRSPGLGDTAMYLCATSRVGGNEQFFGPGTRLTVL.

The chain has TRBV6-6 and TRBJ1-4, with D uncertain. The CDR3 length is 13 residues. Germline V CDR1 and CDR2: MNHNY, SVGAGI (reference sequence). Trimming left V 6 bases short and J 7 bases short, with 12 bases between. The CDR3 protein is CASSPRGSEKLFF. In DNA form, the CDR3 reads TGTGCCAGCAGCCCCCGCGGAAGTGAAAAACTGTTTTTT.

This chain links TRBV4-3 with TRBJ2-5, with 8 bases fitting TRBD1. With the DNA end fitting TRBJ2-7 better, the J assignment may be wrong. The CDR3 has 15 residues. Germline V lookup: CDR1 LGHNA, CDR2 YSLEER. CDR3 residues: CASSQDLQGGYEQYF. The CDR3 nucleotides are TGCGCCAGCAGCCAAGATCTACAGGGGGGCTACGAGCAGTACTTC.

This chain links TRBV18 with TRBJ2-4; a weak D match, TRBD2 (6 bases). The CDR3 has 16 residues. Germline lookup yields CDR1 KGHSH and CDR2 LQKENI. The ends were cut back, 2 bases at V and 1 base at J, with 12 bases in the middle. CDR3 loop: CASSPWGDGAKNIQYF. The CDR3 DNA reads TGTGCCAGCTCACCATGGGGGGATGGTGCCAAAAACATTCAGTACTTC. Together with reference TRBV18 and TRBJ2-4, the CDR3 gives the full variable domain: NAGVMQNPRHLVRRRGQEARLRCSPMKGHSHVYWYRQLPEEGLKFMVYLQKENIIDESGMPKERFSAEFPKEGPSILRIQQVVRGDSAAYFCASSPWGDGAKNIQYFGAGTRLSVL.

The V gene is TRBV21-1, the J gene TRBJ1-5. TRBV21-1 is described as a pseudogene. The CDR3 consists of 16 residues. CDR3 sequence (DNA): TGTGCCAGCAGCCCGGCCCTTTCCTGGGGCAATCAGCCCCAGCATTTT. It is translated as CASSPALSWGNQPQHF.

The V call is TRBV29-1, the J call TRBJ1-5; TRBD1 is a possible D gene (6 bases). V was shortened by 8 bases and J by 8 bases, with 16 bases between the two germline ends. The CDR3 is 12 residues long. Germline-derived CDR1 and CDR2 are SQVTM and ANQGSEA. DNA of the CDR3: TGCAGCTACAGGGACGGGTCGGAGCCCCAGCATTTT. Protein product: CSYRDGSEPQHF.

This sequence joins TRBV7-6 and TRBJ1-5, with 9 bases matching TRBD1. V trimming: 6 bases; J trimming: 4 bases; junction bases outside the gene matches: 7. The CDR3 runs to 15 residues. In germline, CDR1 is SGHVS, CDR2 FNYEAQ. CDR3 DNA sequence: TGTGCCAGCAGTTCCGGGACAGGGACAAATCAGCCCCAGCATTTT. This codes for CASSSGTGTNQPQHF.

The V and J genes are TRBV9 and TRBJ2-7, with D tentatively TRBD2 (5 bases). The V gene lost 1 base and the J gene lost 2 bases, with 10 bases spanning the gap. This CDR3 has 14 residues. From germline, CDR1 is SGDLS and CDR2 YYNGEE. The CDR3 coding sequence is TGTGCCAGCAGCGTACGGACTGGAACCTACGAGCAGTACTTC. Translation: CASSVRTGTYEQYF.